This T cell receptor beta chain was identified during a study of blood T cell repertoires in COVID-19. In its sample, this clone is medium-sized (0.01 to 0.1%). In the study's own analysis: Amplification of reference gene primers provided the estimated nucleated cell counts. Profiled with immunoSEQ multiplex PCR; TCRdb holds only in-frame clones, not every one. The D gene and trimming were derived from the DNA, and the V and J assignments and clone size from that table. Of over 150,000 clones in the sample, approximately 80% were seen once. CDR3 length: 14 residues. Germline CDR1 reads SEHNR; CDR2 reads FQNEAQ (reference sequence). Germline trimming cut 5 bases from V and 4 bases from J; bases unmatched to any gene: 4.

The V call is TRBV7-9, the J call TRBJ1-1, with TRBD1 identical over 10 bases. The sample taken for sequencing was peripheral blood. This TCR derives from a woman aged 55-70 years with COVID-19, enrolled during active disease. The CDR3, as DNA: TGTGCCAGCAGCCTGGGACAGGGGAGCACTGAAGCTTTCTTT. Amino acid sequence: CASSLGQGSTEAFF.